The entry that follows covers one T cell receptor beta chain sequence. The sample belongs to a study of blood T cell repertoires in COVID-19. Study-wide background: COVID-19 samples, acute and convalescent, were from the United States, Italy and Spain. Nucleic acid was either cDNA or gDNA, and it came from T cells, B-cell-depleted T cells, or PBMCs.

In the study's own analysis: Amplification of reference gene primers was used by the study to estimate nucleated cell counts. Only in-frame clones appear in the TCRdb table, and some are missing; sequencing was by immunoSEQ multiplex PCR. Clone size and the V and J calls come from that table; the DNA yielded D and trimming. The sample carries 250,000 to 300,000 clones, less than 85% recorded once. The receptor's source is a woman between 18 and 29 years old with acute or convalescent COVID-19. The sequenced sample consisted of peripheral blood.

The CDR3 sequence is CASSYAGQGVYSPLHF. CDR3 in DNA: TGTGCCAGCAGTTACGCAGGACAGGGGGTTTATTCACCCCTCCACTTT. The rearrangement joins TRBV6-2 or TRBV6-3 to TRBJ1-6; 10 bases are shared with TRBD1. CDR1 is MNHEY, CDR2 SVGEGT, per germline. This CDR3 has 16 amino acids. Trimming removed 2 bases from V and 8 bases from J; junction bases left unmatched: 6.